This is a list of T cell receptor beta chains from one sample in a study of cytomegalovirus exposure and HLA in healthy donors. Only in-frame clones appear in the TCRdb table, and some are missing; sequencing was by immunoSEQ multiplex PCR. The data contain about 86,000 clones, 70% to 80% of them singletons. Sequenced sample: PBMCs. All receptors come from a woman aged 40 to 55 in good health and CMV-seropositive. CDR3s include the opening cysteine and the closing phenylalanine or tryptophan. A D gene is named only where the DNA matches it firmly. Clone size is stated in some rows and not others, as once, few, many or a class when expanded.

d_call | j_call | v_call | clone_size | cdr3_nt | cdr3_aa
NA | TRBJ2-7 | TRBV7-3 | NA | TGTGCCAGCAGCCCGGGACTCCTCCCCTACGAGCAGTACTTC | CASSPGLLPYEQYF
NA | TRBJ1-2 | TRBV9 | NA | TGTGCCAGCAGCCCCTCGGGGGGGAGTAGCTGGGGCTACACCTTC | CASSPSGGSSWGYTF
TRBD2 | TRBJ2-2 | TRBV19 | once | TGTGCCAGTAGACCGGGACTAGCGGGATTGAACACCGGGGAGCTGTTTTTT | CASRPGLAGLNTGELFF
NA | TRBJ2-2 | TRBV18 | NA | TGTGCCAGCTCACCGACAGACTCCGGGGAGCTGTTTTTT | CASSPTDSGELFF
TRBD1 | TRBJ1-3 | TRBV2 | NA | TGTGCCAGCAGTGCGGACAGGGTGATTGGAAACACCATATATTTT | CASSADRVIGNTIYF
NA | TRBJ1-5 | TRBV2 | NA | TGTGCCAGCAGTGAACTGAGGCAGAACCAGCCCCAGCATTTT | CASSELRQNQPQHF
NA | TRBJ2-7 | TRBV19 | NA | TGTGCCAGTAGTATTGGGGTAGGGGCCTACGAGCAGTACTTC | CASSIGVGAYEQYF
NA | TRBJ2-7 | TRBV7-9 | NA | TGTGCCAGCAGCTTAGTTACAGGCTCGGGGGACGAGCAGTACTTC | CASSLVTGSGDEQYF
NA | TRBJ1-1 | TRBV19 | few | TGTGCCAGTAGTATCGAATACGGAGATGAAGCTTTCTTT | CASSIEYGDEAFF
NA | TRBJ1-2 | TRBV4-3 | NA | TGCGCCAGCAGCCAAGCGGAGGGGATAGGTGGCTACACCTTC | CASSQAEGIGGYTF
TRBD1 | TRBJ2-3 | TRBV7-2 | NA | TGTGCCAGCAGCCCAGCGGGGACAGGGGGCCATACGCAGTATTTT | CASSPAGTGGHTQYF
NA | TRBJ1-2 | TRBV7-8 | NA | TGTGCCAGCAGCTTTAAGACTGGAATCAGCTATGGCTACACCTTC | CASSFKTGISYGYTF
TRBD1 | TRBJ2-7 | TRBV7-9 | NA | TGTGCCAGCAGCTTATCGGGACAGGGATTCCACGAGCAGTACTTC | CASSLSGQGFHEQYF
NA | TRBJ2-6 | TRBV30 | NA | TGTGCCTGGAATGTCGGGGAAACTGGGGCCAACGTCCTGACTTTC | CAWNVGETGANVLTF
TRBD1 | TRBJ2-7 | TRBV19 | NA | TGTGCCACTTCACCGGGACAGAACTACGAGCAGTACTTC | CATSPGQNYEQYF
NA | TRBJ1-6 | TRBV30 | NA | TGTGCCTGGACCCAACAGGGATTAACCTATTCACCCCTCCACTTT | CAWTQQGLTYSPLHF
NA | TRBJ2-1 | TRBV19 | NA | TGTGCCAGTAGTATAGGGCCCCTTCAGTTCTTC | CASSIGPLQFF
TRBD2 | TRBJ2-2 | TRBV6-5 | NA | TGTGCCAGCAGTTACTCGGGACTAAACACCGGGGAGCTGTTTTTT | CASSYSGLNTGELFF
TRBD1 | TRBJ2-4 | TRBV13 | few | TGTGCCAGCAGCTTGACAGGACAGGGCAAAAACATTCAGTACTTC | CASSLTGQGKNIQYF
TRBD1 | TRBJ1-1 | TRBV7-8 | NA | TGTGCCAGCAGCTTAAAACAGGGGGCAGGCACTGAAGCTTTCTTT | CASSLKQGAGTEAFF
TRBD2 | TRBJ2-5 | TRBV5-1 | NA | TGCGCCAGCAGCCCCGGGACTAGTGGGATTCAAAAAGAGACCCAGTACTTC | CASSPGTSGIQKETQYF
NA | TRBJ1-2 | TRBV6-5 | NA | TGTGCCAGCACAAGTGCCAGGGCAGGCTACACCTTC | CASTSARAGYTF
TRBD1 | TRBJ1-1 | TRBV9 | NA | TGTGCCAGCAGCCCCCACGGGACAGGGAGAACTGAAGCTTTCTTT | CASSPHGTGRTEAFF
TRBD1 | TRBJ2-6 | TRBV2 | NA | TGTGCCAGCAGTTTAACAGGGGGCGCTTCTGGGGCCAACGTCCTGACTTTC | CASSLTGGASGANVLTF
NA | TRBJ1-5 | TRBV27 | few | TGTGCCAGCCGAATACAGGGCCATAGACAGCCCCAGCATTTT | CASRIQGHRQPQHF
TRBD1 | TRBJ2-3 | TRBV27 | NA | TGTGCCAGCAGTCCCCGGACAGGGTCGTCAGATACGCAGTATTTT | CASSPRTGSSDTQYF
NA | TRBJ1-3 | TRBV6-1 | NA | TGTGCCAGCCGGTTTACCTCTGGAAACACCATATATTTT | CASRFTSGNTIYF
TRBD1 | TRBJ2-3 | TRBV12-5 | NA | TGTGCTAGTGTTCAGGGACAGCTAAGCACAGATACGCAGTATTTT | CASVQGQLSTDTQYF
NA | TRBJ2-7 | TRBV11-3 | NA | TGTGCCAGCAGCTTAGATGTTACCGCCTCGGTGCAGTACTTC | CASSLDVTASVQYF
NA | TRBJ1-2 | TRBV5-4 | NA | TGTGCCAGCAGATCACCCGAGGGTGGCTACACCTTC | CASRSPEGGYTF
NA | TRBJ2-3 | TRBV4-2 | NA | TGTGCCAGCAGCCAAGATCTAACTAGCACAGATACGCAGTATTTT | CASSQDLTSTDTQYF
TRBD2 | TRBJ2-3 | TRBV5-4 | NA | TGTGCCAGCAGCTTGAGAACGGGGGGATCGTCAGATACGCAGTATTTT | CASSLRTGGSSDTQYF
TRBD1 | TRBJ2-7 | TRBV19 | NA | TGTGCCAGTAGTATAACAGGGGAACCCCACGAGCAGTACTTC | CASSITGEPHEQYF
TRBD2 | TRBJ2-3 | TRBV30 | NA | TGTGCCTGGAGTGTTGGGGGGAGGGCAGCAGATACGCAGTATTTT | CAWSVGGRAADTQYF
TRBD1 | TRBJ1-5 | TRBV27 | NA | TGTGCCAGCAGATCACAGGGGTATAGCAATCAGCCCCAGCATTTT | CASRSQGYSNQPQHF
TRBD1 | TRBJ1-6 | TRBV19 | NA | TGTGCCAGTAGTATTAACAGGGGAGTGAACAATTCACCCCTCCACTTT | CASSINRGVNNSPLHF
NA | TRBJ1-2 | TRBV28 | NA | TGTGCCAGCAGTTTAGGGGGGGCCGGATATGGCTACACCTTC | CASSLGGAGYGYTF
TRBD1 | TRBJ1-3 | TRBV7-2 | NA | TGTGCCAGCAGGAGTGACAGGGGGCTTGGAAACACCATATATTTT | CASRSDRGLGNTIYF